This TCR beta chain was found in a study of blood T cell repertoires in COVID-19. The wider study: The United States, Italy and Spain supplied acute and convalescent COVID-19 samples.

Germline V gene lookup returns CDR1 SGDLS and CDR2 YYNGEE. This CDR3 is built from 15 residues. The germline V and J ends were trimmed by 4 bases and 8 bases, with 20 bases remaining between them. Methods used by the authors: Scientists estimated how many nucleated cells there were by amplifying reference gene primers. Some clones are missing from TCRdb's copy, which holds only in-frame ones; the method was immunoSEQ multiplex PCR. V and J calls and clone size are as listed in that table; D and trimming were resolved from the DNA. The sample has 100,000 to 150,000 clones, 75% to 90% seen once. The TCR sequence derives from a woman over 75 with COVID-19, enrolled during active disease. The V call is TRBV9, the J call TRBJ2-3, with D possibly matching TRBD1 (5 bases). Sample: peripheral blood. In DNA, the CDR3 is TGTGCCAGCAGCCCCCCAGGACAAGGGTCCCGTACGCAGTATTTT. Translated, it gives CASSPPGQGSRTQYF.